This T cell receptor beta chain was retrieved from a study of blood T cell repertoires in COVID-19. Study as a whole: Sites in the United States, Italy and Spain provided acute and convalescent COVID-19 samples. PBMCs, B-cell-depleted T cells, or T cells were the source of the cDNA or gDNA that made up the material.

This clone was seen once. The CDR3 covers 17 residues. With 2 bases removed from V and 5 bases from J, the gap between germline ends came to 19 bases. Per the germline V gene, CDR1 is SEHNR and CDR2 is FQNEAQ (reference sequence). Per the original methods: Amplified reference gene primers provided the basis for estimating nucleated cell counts. Assay used: immunoSEQ multiplex PCR; TCRdb lists only in-frame clones, some missing. That table gives V, J and clone size, and the DNA gave D and trimming. The sample lists about 95,000 clones, under 90% occurring once. The sequencing input was peripheral blood. This clonotype was obtained from a human donor in a cohort sampled during active COVID-19. The rearrangement joins TRBV7-9 to TRBJ2-1, with D tentatively TRBD2 (8 bases). As DNA, the CDR3 is TGTGCCAGCAGCTTATTGCTCGGGAGGGGGACAGACAATGAGCAGTTCTTC. This sequence encodes CASSLLLGRGTDNEQFF.